This T cell receptor beta chain was recovered during a study of CD8+CD57+ T cells in acquired aplastic anemia. Study background: Mean DNA quantity obtained from sorted CD4+ and CD8+ cells was 3 to 4 ug.

Before being chosen for sequencing, patients had shown CD8+CD57+ cell expansion by flow cytometry. Among the patients, all had severe acquired aplastic anemia. No therapy had been given to the patients at the time of blood sampling. Germline CDR1 reads DFQATT; CDR2 reads SNEGSKA (reference sequence). Trimming cost V 3 bases and J 4 bases, with 7 bases left between them. The CDR3 runs 12 residues. Researchers used genomic DNA as the template to profile TCR beta VDJ and CDR3. TCRdb recomputed calls from the reads with MiXCR, one row per CDR3 protein. The sample includes some 160,000 distinct CDR3 sequences, around half of them seen just once. Many counts were recorded for this clonotype.

The clonotype comes from a human donor with aplastic anemia. This chain uses TRBV20-1 with TRBJ2-1; perhaps TRBD2 as D (5 bases). Material: sorted CD4+, CD8+, or CD8+CD57+ T cells (not recorded which) from PBMCs. The CDR3 sequence is CSARDWYNEQFF. CDR3 nucleotides: TGCAGTGCTAGGGACTGGTACAATGAGCAGTTCTTC.